This TCR beta chain originates from a study of breast tumors, draining lymph nodes, adjacent tissues. Study results and caveats: Most tumor T cells seemingly derive from lymph node, then expand in tumor. Tumors had less TCR diversity than lymph nodes, more than nontumor tissue.

About this clonotype: Its antigen is undetermined.

CDR1 DFQATT and CDR2 SNEGSKA come from the germline V gene (reference sequence). Trimming took off 0 bases at V and 5 bases at J, with 8 bases between the two ends. This CDR3 is built from 14 residues. TCRdb reanalysed the multiplex PCR reads using MiXCR and keeps one entry per CDR3 protein. In the table there are over 250,000 distinct CDR3 sequences, about 33% of which are singletons. Breast cancer patients provided tissue from their axillary draining lymph nodes. The receptor was derived from a female donor with breast cancer. Some clones in this sample may be carry-over from other donors' samples. Input material: axillary lymph node tissue. V and J are TRBV20-1 and TRBJ2-6, with a tentative D call TRBD2 (5 bases). The DNA for the CDR3 is TGCAGTGCTAGAGATAACGGGAGGGCCAACGTCCTGACTTTC. Protein sequence: CSARDNGRANVLTF.